This T cell receptor (beta chain) was obtained from a study of shared clonotypes between healthy human individuals. In the study overall: The plates for each donor numbered three CD4 naive, three CD4 memory, two CD8 naive and one CD8 memory.

The assay used deep level. An approximately 200 ng quantity of DNA, 25,000 to 35,000 T cell genomes, went into the sorted-subset replicate PCRs. Data came from immunoSEQ multiplex PCR; TCRdb stores just in-frame clones and leaves some out. Among some 500,000 clones listed, around 96% were seen once. This clone was observed once. Trimming pared 0 bases from V and 1 base from J, leaving 4 bases between. The CDR3 spans 14 residues. Germline V gives CDR1 MNHNY, CDR2 SVGAGI (reference sequence). The sequence derives from a woman aged 25 to 39 in good health. This sequence joins TRBV6-6 and TRBJ1-5; no clear D gene. Sequences were obtained from naive CD4+ T cells sorted from blood. Documented subset: CD45RA+ positively selected. CDR3 sequence reads: CASSYSLSNQPQHF. The DNA of the CDR3 is TGTGCCAGCAGTTACTCGCTCAGCAATCAGCCCCAGCATTTT.